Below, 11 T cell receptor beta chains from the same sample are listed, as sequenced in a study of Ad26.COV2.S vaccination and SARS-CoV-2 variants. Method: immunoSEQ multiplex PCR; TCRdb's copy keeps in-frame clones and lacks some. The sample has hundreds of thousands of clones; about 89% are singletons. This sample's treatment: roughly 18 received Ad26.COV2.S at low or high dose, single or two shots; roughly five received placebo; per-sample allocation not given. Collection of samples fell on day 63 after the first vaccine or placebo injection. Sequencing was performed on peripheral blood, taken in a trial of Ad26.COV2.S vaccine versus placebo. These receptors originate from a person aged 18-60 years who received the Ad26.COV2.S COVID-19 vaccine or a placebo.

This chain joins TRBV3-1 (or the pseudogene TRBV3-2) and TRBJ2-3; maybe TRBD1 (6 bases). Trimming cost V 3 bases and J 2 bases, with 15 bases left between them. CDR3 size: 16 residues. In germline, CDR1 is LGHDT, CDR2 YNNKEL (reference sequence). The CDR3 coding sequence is TGTGCCAGCAGCCATTATGCGACAGGACCCACAGATACGCAGTATTTT. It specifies CASSHYATGPTDTQYF.

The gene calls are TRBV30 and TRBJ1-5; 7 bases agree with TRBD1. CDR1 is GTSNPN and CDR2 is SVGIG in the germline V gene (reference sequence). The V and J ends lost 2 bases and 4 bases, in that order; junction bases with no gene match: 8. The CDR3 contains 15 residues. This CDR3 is CAWSHLRQGNQPQHF. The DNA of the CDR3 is TGTGCCTGGAGTCATCTGAGACAGGGAAATCAGCCCCAGCATTTT.

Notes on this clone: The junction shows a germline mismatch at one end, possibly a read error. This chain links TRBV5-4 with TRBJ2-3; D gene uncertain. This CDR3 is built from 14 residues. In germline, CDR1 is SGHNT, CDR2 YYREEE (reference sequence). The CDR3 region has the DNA TGTGCCAGCAGTTTGGAAAGGGTTGCAGATACGCAGTATTTT. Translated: CASSLERVADTQYF.

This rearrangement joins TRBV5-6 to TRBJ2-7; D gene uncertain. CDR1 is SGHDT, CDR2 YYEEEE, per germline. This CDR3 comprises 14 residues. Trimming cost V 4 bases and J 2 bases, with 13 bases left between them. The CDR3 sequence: CASSAQDRAYEQYF. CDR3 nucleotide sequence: TGTGCCAGCAGCGCCCAGGATAGGGCCTACGAGCAGTACTTC.

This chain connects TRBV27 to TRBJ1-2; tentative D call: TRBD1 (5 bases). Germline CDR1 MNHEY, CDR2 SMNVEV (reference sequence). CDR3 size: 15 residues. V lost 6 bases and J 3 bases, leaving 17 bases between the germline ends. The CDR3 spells CASSSNPGRYYGYTF. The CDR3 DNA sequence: TGTGCCAGCAGCTCAAACCCGGGACGTTACTATGGCTACACCTTC.

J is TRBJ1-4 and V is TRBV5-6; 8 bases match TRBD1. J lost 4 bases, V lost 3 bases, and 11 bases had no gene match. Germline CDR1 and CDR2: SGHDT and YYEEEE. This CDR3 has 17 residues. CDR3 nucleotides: TGTGCCAGCAGCTCGCTTCATGGACAGGGCGATAATGAAAAACTGTTTTTT. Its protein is CASSSLHGQGDNEKLFF.

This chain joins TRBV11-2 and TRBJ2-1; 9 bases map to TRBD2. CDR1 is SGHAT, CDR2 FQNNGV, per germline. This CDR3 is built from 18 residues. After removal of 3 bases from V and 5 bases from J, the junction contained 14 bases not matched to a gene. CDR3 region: CASSLSLAGLPLDNEQFF. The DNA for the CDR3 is TGTGCCAGCAGCTTGTCGCTAGCGGGACTCCCTCTCGACAATGAGCAGTTCTTC.

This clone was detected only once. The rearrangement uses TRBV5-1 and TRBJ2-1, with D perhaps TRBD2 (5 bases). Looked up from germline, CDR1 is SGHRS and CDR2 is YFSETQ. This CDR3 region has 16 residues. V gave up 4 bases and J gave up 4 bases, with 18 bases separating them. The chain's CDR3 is CASSPPGGRGYNEQFF. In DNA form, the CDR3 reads TGCGCCAGCAGCCCCCCCGGTGGGAGAGGATACAATGAGCAGTTCTTC.

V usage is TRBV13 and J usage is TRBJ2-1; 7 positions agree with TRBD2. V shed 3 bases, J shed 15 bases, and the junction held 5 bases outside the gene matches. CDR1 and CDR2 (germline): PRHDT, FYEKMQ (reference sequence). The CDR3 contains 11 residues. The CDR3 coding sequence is TGTGCCAGCAGCTTCCGGGACTATCTGTTCTTC. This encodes CASSFRDYLFF.

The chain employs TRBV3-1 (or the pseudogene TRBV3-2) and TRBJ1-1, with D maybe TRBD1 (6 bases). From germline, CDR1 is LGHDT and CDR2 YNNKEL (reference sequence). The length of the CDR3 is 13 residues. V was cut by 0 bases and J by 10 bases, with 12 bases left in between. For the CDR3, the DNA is TGTGCCAGCAGCCAAGACGGGGGAGGGGGAGCTTTCTTT. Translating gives CASSQDGGGGAFF.

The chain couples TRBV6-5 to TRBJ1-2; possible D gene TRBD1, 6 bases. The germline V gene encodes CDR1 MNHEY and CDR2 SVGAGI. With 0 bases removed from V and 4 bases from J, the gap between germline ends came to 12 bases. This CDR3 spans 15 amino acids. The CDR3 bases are TGTGCCAGCAGTTACTCGAACAGGGAAGTCTATGGCTACACCTTC. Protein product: CASSYSNREVYGYTF.